This T cell receptor beta chain was identified during a study of blood T cell repertoires in COVID-19. Whole-study context: Collection of acute and convalescent COVID-19 samples took place in the United States, Italy and Spain. In each case, the material was cDNA or gDNA derived from T cells, B-cell-depleted T cells, or PBMCs.

In the authors' methods: Estimates of nucleated cell counts were drawn from the amplification of reference gene primers. The assay was immunoSEQ multiplex PCR, and TCRdb's table has in-frame clones only and misses some. V and J calls and clone size are copied from that table; D and trimming were computed from the DNA. The data show about 100,000 clones, 65% to 90% seen once. Germline-derived CDR1 and CDR2 are MNHEY and SVGEGT. The V end was cut by 6 bases, the J end by 6 bases, with 15 bases between. The CDR3 extends over 13 amino acids. Sample: peripheral blood. The sequence derives from a man aged 60 to 75 with acute or convalescent COVID-19. This chain uses TRBV6-2 or TRBV6-3 with TRBJ2-7, with a possible D match to TRBD2 (5 bases). This CDR3 reads CASSTVRGLEQYF. The DNA of the CDR3 is TGTGCCAGCAGCACCGTACGGGGTCTCGAGCAGTACTTC.